The clone carrying this T cell receptor beta chain was seen more than once but under ten times. The germline CDR1 and CDR2 sequences are MNHEY and SMNVEV (reference sequence). Germline trimming cut 3 bases from V and 5 bases from J; bases unmatched to any gene: 2. The CDR3 runs to 15 residues. TCRdb re-analysed the 5' RACE reads in MiXCR, keeping a single row per CDR3 protein. The sample has about 50,000 distinct CDR3 sequences, around a quarter seen once. V gene TRBV27 combines with J gene TRBJ2-1; 12 bases fit TRBD2. Sample: naive CD4+ T cells sorted from blood. Sample subset: naive CD4+ T cells, CD4+CD45RA+CD25-. The TCR originated in a female donor with breast cancer. The CDR3: CASSFGLAGNNEQFF. The CDR3 bases are TGTGCCAGCAGTTTTGGACTAGCGGGAAACAATGAGCAGTTCTTC.